Listed here are 8 T cell receptor beta chains from one sample, sequenced in a study of CD8+ T cells in alopecia areata (dated by TCRdb to the late 2010s). Libraries were constructed by the immunoSEQ multiplex PCR assay. RNA was extracted from all samples and reverse transcribed into cDNA as template for TCR sequencing. Sourced from immuneACCESS, this table was stored by TCRdb with only in-frame sequences that have V and J called. A share of the clones is absent; for the studies checked, an unresolved V gene accounts for under half, and the remainder has no known explanation. The sample yields 170,000 or so clones; 40% to 65% were counted once. Approximately 11% of the sample belongs to the ten largest clones. The intended sense of this specimen's time point label: less than 25 weeks on oral tofacitinib. This sample's treatment or condition label indicates: oral pan-JAK inhibitor, 5-10 mg twice daily.

Sequenced here: CD8+ T cells sorted from blood, sampled at week 24, from a patient treated with tofacitinib. These receptors originate from a human donor with alopecia areata.

This rearrangement joins TRBV5-1 to TRBJ2-3, with TRBD1 as a possible D gene (5 bases). The germline V gene has CDR1 SGHRS and CDR2 YFSETQ. Deletions cut 4 bases from V and 2 bases from J, with 11 bases between. There are 14 residues in the CDR3. CDR3 region: CASSLRQPTDTQYF. CDR3 DNA: TGCGCCAGCAGCCTACGACAGCCCACAGATACGCAGTATTTT.

This clone has only a few counts. This chain joins TRBV5-6 and TRBJ2-1; 12 nucleotides line up with TRBD1. CDR3 length: 18 amino acids. The germline V gene has CDR1 SGHDT and CDR2 YYEEEE. Trimming cost V 4 bases and J 4 bases; bases outside gene matches: 12. CDR3 amino acids: CASSPGGTGGIAYNEQFF. The CDR3 DNA is TGTGCCAGCAGCCCAGGTGGGACAGGGGGCATCGCATACAATGAGCAGTTCTTC.

This clone has a handful of counts. At one end, the junction sequence differs from germline, possibly due to a read error. The J gene is TRBJ2-5, the V gene TRBV13; possibly TRBD2 for D (6 bases). Germline CDR1 is PRHDT and CDR2 is FYEKMQ (reference sequence). The CDR3 runs to 15 residues. The CDR3 nucleotides are TGCGCCAGCAGCGCTGATAGCGGATCACAAGAGACCCAGTACTTC. Translating it yields CASSADSGSQETQYF.

The chain combines TRBV19 with TRBJ1-1; no clear D gene. V was trimmed by 5 bases and J by 1 base, leaving 11 bases between them. In germline, CDR1 is LNHDA, CDR2 SQIVND (reference sequence). The CDR3 length is 14 residues. In nucleotides, the CDR3 is TGTGCCAGTAGTCGAGACGGTCGGAACACTGAAGCTTTCTTT. Amino acid sequence: CASSRDGRNTEAFF.

The chain joins TRBV30 to TRBJ1-1, with D possibly being TRBD1 (5 bases). Germline V CDR1 and CDR2: GTSNPN, SVGIG (reference sequence). Trimming left V 2 bases short and J 9 bases short, with 19 bases between. The CDR3 length is 14 residues. The CDR3 nucleotides read TGTGCCTGGAGTCCGACAATTCGAGGGACCCAAGCTTTCTTT. Its protein is CAWSPTIRGTQAFF.

This chain connects TRBV6-5 to TRBJ2-5; 9 bases agree with TRBD1. The CDR3 is 15 residues long. J was trimmed by 5 bases and V by 4 bases; bases with no gene match: 8. Germline CDR1 MNHEY, CDR2 SVGAGI. The CDR3 DNA reads TGTGCCAGCAGTTCGGGACAGGGTTTCGGCGAGACCCAGTACTTC. It yields the protein CASSSGQGFGETQYF.

The J gene is TRBJ1-1, the V gene TRBV29-1, with D uncertain. Trimming cost V 3 bases and J 7 bases, with 9 bases left between them. Per germline, CDR1 SQVTM and CDR2 ANQGSEA. The CDR3 has 11 residues. The chain's CDR3 is CSVEEKLEAFF. The DNA of the CDR3 is TGCAGCGTTGAGGAAAAACTTGAAGCTTTCTTT. The whole variable domain, remainder taken from reference TRBV29-1 and TRBJ1-1, is SAVISQKPSRDICQRGTSLTIQCQVDSQVTMMFWYRQQPGQSLTLIATANQGSEATYESGFVIDKFPISRPNLTFSTLTVSNMSPEDSSIYLCSVEEKLEAFFGQGTRLTVV.

CDR3 bases: TGTGCCAGTAGCCTAGGGGGGGGCGCAGAAGCTTTCTTT. This translates into CASSLGGGAEAFF. This chain joins TRBV19 and TRBJ1-1, with a possible D match to TRBD1 (6 bases). Trimming removed 6 bases from V and 8 bases from J, with 16 bases in between. In germline, CDR1 is LNHDA, CDR2 SQIVND (reference sequence). The CDR3 extends over 13 amino acids.